This T cell receptor (beta chain) was captured by sequencing in a study of T-cell memory formation after mild COVID-19. This clonotype was counted many times. Trimming removed 5 bases from V and 5 bases from J, with 19 bases in between. The CDR3 is made up of 15 amino acids. Germline loops: CDR1 SEHNR, CDR2 FQNEAQ (reference sequence). From the 5' RACE reads, TCRdb called clonotypes with MiXCR, one entry per CDR3 protein. The sample consists of about 260,000 distinct CDR3 sequences, around 8% of them appearing once. The chain combines TRBV7-9 with TRBJ2-7, with D possibly matching TRBD1 (6 bases). This TCR came from a man in his late teens or twenties who had mild COVID-19 (a few samples of this study predate the infection). Cell type and time point are not known. The specimen sequenced was PBMCs or a T cell subset sorted from them (not recorded which). The CDR3 here is CASSLIGDIFHEQYV. CDR3 sequence (DNA): TGTGCCAGCAGCCTAATCGGGGACATCTTTCACGAGCAGTACGTC.